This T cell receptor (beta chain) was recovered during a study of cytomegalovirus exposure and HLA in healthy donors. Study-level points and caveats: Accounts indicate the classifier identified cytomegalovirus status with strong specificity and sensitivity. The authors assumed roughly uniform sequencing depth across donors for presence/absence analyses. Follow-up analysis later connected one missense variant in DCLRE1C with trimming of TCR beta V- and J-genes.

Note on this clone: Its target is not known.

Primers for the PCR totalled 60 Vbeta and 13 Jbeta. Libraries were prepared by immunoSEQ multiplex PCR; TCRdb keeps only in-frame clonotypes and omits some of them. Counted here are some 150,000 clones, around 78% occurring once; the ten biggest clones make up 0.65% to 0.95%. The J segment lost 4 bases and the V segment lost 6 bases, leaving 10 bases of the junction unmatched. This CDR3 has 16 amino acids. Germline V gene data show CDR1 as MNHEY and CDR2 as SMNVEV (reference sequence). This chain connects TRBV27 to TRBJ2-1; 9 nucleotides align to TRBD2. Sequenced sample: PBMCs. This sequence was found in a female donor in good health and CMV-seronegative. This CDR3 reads CASRKTGGRGYNEQFF. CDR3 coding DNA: TGTGCCAGCAGAAAGACCGGCGGGAGGGGTTACAATGAGCAGTTCTTC.